This T cell receptor (beta chain) was recovered during a study of shared clonotypes between healthy human individuals. On this clone itself: Its antigen remains unidentified.

General study results and limits: Non-shared clonotypes had lower generation probabilities than those shared by all four donors. The study found approximately 5% of naive CD4 clonotypes shared across a few donors.

Deep was the level used in running the assay. In the authors' workflow: Junction-only sequences produced by ImmunoSEQ had no quality scores, so filtering differed. Profiled with immunoSEQ multiplex PCR; TCRdb holds only in-frame clones, not every one. Clonal size and the V and J genes are those of that table, whereas D and trimming came from the DNA. The sample has fewer than 850,000 clones; 72% are singletons. What was sequenced was memory CD4+ T cells sorted from blood. Documented subset: CD45RA-negative fraction. The receptor comes from a woman aged 25 to 39 in good health.

CDR3 loop: CASSVTGDSYNEQFF. The CDR3 DNA is TGTGCCAGCAGCGTAACAGGGGATTCGTACAATGAGCAGTTCTTC. The chain recombines TRBV9 with TRBJ2-1; the match to TRBD1 covers 7 bases. The CDR3 contains 15 residues. V trimming: 1 base; J trimming: 4 bases; junction bases outside the gene matches: 5. CDR1 SGDLS and CDR2 YYNGEE come from the germline V gene. Using reference TRBV9 and TRBJ2-1 for the parts outside the CDR3, the full variable domain is DSGVTQTPKHLITATGQRVTLRCSPRSGDLSVYWYQQSLDQGLQFLIQYYNGEERAKGNILERFSAQQFPDLHSELNLSSLELGDSALYFCASSVTGDSYNEQFFGPGTRLTVL.